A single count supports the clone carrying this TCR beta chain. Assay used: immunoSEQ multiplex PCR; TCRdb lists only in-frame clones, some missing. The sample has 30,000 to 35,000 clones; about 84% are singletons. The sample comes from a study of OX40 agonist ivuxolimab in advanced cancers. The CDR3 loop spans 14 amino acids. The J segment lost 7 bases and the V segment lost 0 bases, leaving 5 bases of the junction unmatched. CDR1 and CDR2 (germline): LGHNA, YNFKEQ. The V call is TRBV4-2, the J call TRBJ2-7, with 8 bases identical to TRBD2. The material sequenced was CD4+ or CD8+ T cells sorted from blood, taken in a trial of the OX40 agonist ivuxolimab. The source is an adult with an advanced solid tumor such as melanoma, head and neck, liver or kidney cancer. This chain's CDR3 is CASSQDRAGGEQYF. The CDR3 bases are TGTGCCAGCAGCCAAGATCGGGCGGGGGGAGAGCAGTACTTC.